These 21 T cell receptor beta chains share one sample of origin, sequenced in a study of T cell responses to AZD1222 COVID-19 vaccine. Only in-frame clones appear in the TCRdb table, and some are missing; sequencing was by immunoSEQ multiplex PCR. The data hold roughly 180,000 clones, with more than 85% observed a single time. The sequenced sample was peripheral blood, obtained 28 days after the second AZD1222 dose. The source is an adult who received the AZD1222 COVID-19 vaccine.

This clone was counted only a few times. J is TRBJ1-5 and V is TRBV4-2, with D perhaps TRBD1 (5 bases). The CDR3 length is 16 residues. CDR1 and CDR2 (germline): LGHNA, YNFKEQ. V gave up 2 bases and J gave up 0 bases, with 11 bases separating them. The CDR3 loop reads CASSQSRANSNQPQHF. Written as DNA, the CDR3 is TGTGCCAGCAGCCAAAGCAGGGCAAATAGCAATCAGCCCCAGCATTTT.

This clone occurred once. The CDR3 loop is CASSSGGRDNIQYF. The CDR3 DNA is TGCGCCAGCAGCAGCGGTGGCAGGGACAACATTCAGTACTTC. The chain is built from TRBV10-2 and TRBJ2-4; possibly TRBD1 or TRBD2 for D (5 bases each). CDR3 size: 14 residues. Germline values: CDR1 WSHSY, CDR2 SAAADI. Trimming left V 6 bases short and J 7 bases short, with 16 bases between.

The V call is TRBV5-3, the J call TRBJ2-1; 11 nucleotides align to TRBD2. TRBV5-3 belongs to the ORF category, with a function that is uncertain. The CDR3 runs to 18 residues. V was pared by 3 bases and J by 1 base, with 9 bases of the junction left unmatched. CDR3 protein: CARSSGLAVRSSYNEQFF. The CDR3 coding sequence is TGTGCCAGAAGCTCGGGACTAGCGGTGAGGAGTTCCTACAATGAGCAGTTCTTC.

This chain links TRBV5-5 with TRBJ2-1; the match to TRBD2 covers 15 bases. Germline lookup yields CDR1 SGHKS and CDR2 YYEKEE (reference sequence). The CDR3 is 16 amino acids. V lost 0 bases to trimming and J lost 9 bases; unmatched junction nucleotides: 4. For the CDR3, the DNA is TGTGCCAGCAGCTTGGGTCCGGGACTAGCGGGGGGTGAGCAGTTCTTC. Residues: CASSLGPGLAGGEQFF.

This clone was seen only once. The gene calls are TRBV10-3 and TRBJ1-5; TRBD1 is a possible D gene (6 bases). V was clipped by 3 bases and J by 5 bases, with 11 bases between them. CDR1 is ENHRY and CDR2 is SYGVKD in the germline V gene. The CDR3 length is 14 residues. The CDR3 sequence is CAISEGTTHQPQHF. CDR3 DNA: TGTGCCATCAGTGAAGGGACAACTCATCAGCCCCAGCATTTT.

The genes are TRBV12-3 or TRBV12-4 and TRBJ1-2; no reliable D call. The CDR3 has 11 amino acids. V was clipped by 5 bases and J by 0 bases, with 1 base between them. The CDR3 DNA reads TGTGCCAGCAGTCCTAACTATGGCTACACCTTC. This encodes CASSPNYGYTF.

Note on this clone: This sample also contains other DNA sequences that code for the same CDR3. The V gene is TRBV9, the J gene TRBJ2-2; D perhaps matches TRBD2 (5 bases). The CDR3 spans 13 residues. Germline lookup yields CDR1 SGDLS and CDR2 YYNGEE. Trimming took off 0 bases at V and 5 bases at J, with 5 bases between the two ends. In nucleotides, the CDR3 is TGTGCCAGCAGCGTAGGAGGGACCGGGGAGCTGTTTTTT. It codes for CASSVGGTGELFF.

The V gene is TRBV19, the J gene TRBJ1-1; D gene ambiguous. CDR3 length: 12 amino acids. Germline lookup yields CDR1 LNHDA and CDR2 SQIVND (reference sequence). V dropped 4 bases and J dropped 1 base, with 4 bases sitting between them. CDR3 loop: CASSTGNTEAFF. Written as DNA, the CDR3 is TGTGCCAGTAGTACAGGGAACACTGAAGCTTTCTTT. Together with reference TRBV19 and TRBJ1-1, the CDR3 gives the full variable domain: DGGITQSPKYLFRKEGQNVTLSCEQNLNHDAMYWYRQDPGQGLRLIYYSQIVNDFQKGDIAEGYSVSREKKESFPLTVTSAQKNPTAFYLCASSTGNTEAFFGQGTRLTVV.

This rearrangement joins TRBV30 to TRBJ1-3; D ambiguous. In germline, CDR1 is GTSNPN, CDR2 SVGIG (reference sequence). This CDR3 region has 12 residues. V dropped 8 bases and J dropped 2 bases, with 10 bases sitting between them. The CDR3 nucleotides are TGTGCCGGCCAAGGCCCTGGAAACACCATATATTTT. Amino acids: CAGQGPGNTIYF. The whole variable domain, filled in from reference TRBV30 and TRBJ1-3, reads SQTIHQWPATLVQPVGSPLSLECTVEGTSNPNLYWYRQAAGRGLQLLFYSVGIGQISSEVPQNLSASRPQDRQFILSSKKLLLSDSGFYLCAGQGPGNTIYFGEGSWLTVV.

The chain uses TRBV5-4 and TRBJ2-1, with 11 bases aligning to TRBD2. Germline V gene sequence: CDR1 SGHNT, CDR2 YYREEE (reference sequence). Trimming removed 0 bases from V and 15 bases from J; junction bases left unmatched: 11. The CDR3 is made up of 15 amino acids. This CDR3 reads CASSLGSGRVLSPFF. The CDR3 DNA follows: TGTGCCAGCAGCTTGGGTAGCGGGAGGGTCCTTTCCCCGTTCTTC.

The chain employs TRBV18 and TRBJ1-4, with TRBD1 identical over 9 bases. This CDR3 is built from 15 residues. The trim removed 6 bases at V and 0 bases at J, leaving 2 bases unmatched. CDR1 is KGHSH, CDR2 LQKENI, per germline. CDR3 DNA sequence: TGTGCCAGCTCCCGACAGGGGGCAACTAATGAAAAACTGTTTTTT. Protein sequence: CASSRQGATNEKLFF.

The genes are TRBV27 and TRBJ2-7; TRBD2 agrees at 13 bases. Trimming at V came to 6 bases and at J to 1 base, leaving 3 bases not matched to a gene. The CDR3 is 15 residues long. CDR1 MNHEY and CDR2 SMNVEV come from the germline V gene (reference sequence). The CDR3 sequence is CASRSTSGGSYEQYF. The CDR3 DNA reads TGTGCCAGCAGATCGACTAGCGGGGGGTCCTACGAGCAGTACTTC.

This chain connects TRBV6-5 to TRBJ2-5, with TRBD1 matching over 10 bases. This CDR3 has 15 residues. Trimming removed 5 bases from V and 3 bases from J; junction bases left unmatched: 6. The germline V gene encodes CDR1 MNHEY and CDR2 SVGAGI. DNA of the CDR3: TGTGCCAGCAGTAACCCTGGGACAGGGGAAGAGACCCAGTACTTC. Amino acids: CASSNPGTGEETQYF.

The chain joins TRBV7-2 to TRBJ2-3, with 8 bases fitting TRBD1. Germline V gene lookup returns CDR1 SGHTA and CDR2 FQGNSA. With V trimmed by 1 base and J by 9 bases, 6 bases remained unmatched. CDR3 length: 14 residues. The CDR3 region is CASSLDRRDRTQYF. CDR3 nucleotide sequence: TGTGCCAGCAGCTTAGACCGGAGGGACAGGACGCAGTATTTT.

V is TRBV4-2 and J is TRBJ1-1; no definite D call. Germline CDR1 LGHNA, CDR2 YNFKEQ. V lost 0 bases and J 1 base, leaving 9 bases between the germline ends. This CDR3 has 15 amino acids. The CDR3 sequence is CASSQELSGNTEAFF. CDR3 sequence (DNA): TGTGCCAGCAGCCAAGAGTTATCAGGGAACACTGAAGCTTTCTTT.

This rearrangement joins TRBV29-1 to TRBJ2-7, with D unresolved. The CDR3 is 12 amino acids. Germline-derived CDR1 and CDR2 are SQVTM and ANQGSEA. The V end was cut by 4 bases, the J end by 2 bases, with 9 bases between. The chain's CDR3 is CSVVRETYEQYF. The CDR3 region has the DNA TGCAGCGTTGTAAGGGAAACCTACGAGCAGTACTTC.

The chain links TRBV19 to TRBJ1-5; 10 nucleotides align to TRBD1. The J segment lost 6 bases and the V segment lost 6 bases, leaving 8 bases of the junction unmatched. The CDR3 is 15 amino acids. The V gene's germline CDR1 is LNHDA and CDR2 SQIVND (reference sequence). The CDR3 loop is CASSVMTGGFQPQHF. Written as DNA, the CDR3 is TGTGCCAGTAGCGTTATGACAGGGGGCTTTCAGCCCCAGCATTTT.

This chain links TRBV7-9 with TRBJ2-1, with 8 bases lining up with TRBD2. Unmatched junction bases numbered 12, after V lost 4 bases and J lost 10 bases. The CDR3 is made up of 15 amino acids. The germline V gene encodes CDR1 SEHNR and CDR2 FQNEAQ (reference sequence). Written as DNA, the CDR3 is TGTGCCAGCAGCTGGATCAGCGGGAGAATTAGCGAGCAGTTCTTC. It translates to CASSWISGRISEQFF.

The gene calls are TRBV21-1 and TRBJ1-5; TRBD1, the table's D call, lacks a check against the DNA. TRBV21-1 is given as a pseudogene. This CDR3 is 18 amino acids long. This CDR3 is CASRADRGHNYSNQPQHF. The CDR3 DNA is TGTGCCAGCAGGGCCGACAGGGGCCATAATTATAGCAATCAGCCCCAGCATTTT.

The CDR3 sequence is CASSFRTGDPYNEQFF. The CDR3 coding sequence is TGTGCCAGCAGTTTCAGGACAGGGGATCCCTACAATGAGCAGTTCTTC. V usage is TRBV27 and J usage is TRBJ2-1, with 9 bases lining up with TRBD1. Germline CDR1 is MNHEY and CDR2 is SMNVEV (reference sequence). The CDR3 has 16 amino acids. Unmatched junction bases numbered 5, after V lost 3 bases and J lost 2 bases.

The gene calls are TRBV9 and TRBJ2-7, with a possible D match to TRBD1 (6 bases). Trimming shortened V by 5 bases and J by 0 bases, and 12 bases separated the two germline ends. The length of the CDR3 is 14 residues. Germline loops: CDR1 SGDLS, CDR2 YYNGEE. CDR3 region: CASSERQDSYEQYF. The DNA of the CDR3 is TGTGCCAGCAGTGAGAGACAGGACTCCTACGAGCAGTACTTC.